The clone carrying this T cell receptor beta chain was seen a handful of times. Its antigen is unidentified. Both 60 Vbeta primers and 13 Jbeta primers went into the PCR. Sequencing used immunoSEQ multiplex PCR; TCRdb keeps in-frame clones, though not all of them. This table has 100,000 to 150,000 clones, around four fifths appearing once. Germline V gives CDR1 MDHEN, CDR2 SYDVKM. This CDR3 region has 19 residues. Deletions cut 6 bases from V and 4 bases from J, with 30 bases between. These data come from a study of cytomegalovirus exposure and HLA in healthy donors. Broader study findings: Generally TCR sequences proved uncommon, though certain public TCRs appeared in numerous donors.

The genes are TRBV28 and TRBJ1-2; no clear D gene. Sequencing was carried out using PBMCs. This sequence was found in a man aged 35-49 years in good health and CMV-seronegative. The CDR3 sequence is CASSLEVGGGNWELYGYTF. The CDR3 DNA follows: TGTGCCAGCAGCCTTGAGGTGGGAGGCGGAAATTGGGAACTCTATGGCTACACCTTC.